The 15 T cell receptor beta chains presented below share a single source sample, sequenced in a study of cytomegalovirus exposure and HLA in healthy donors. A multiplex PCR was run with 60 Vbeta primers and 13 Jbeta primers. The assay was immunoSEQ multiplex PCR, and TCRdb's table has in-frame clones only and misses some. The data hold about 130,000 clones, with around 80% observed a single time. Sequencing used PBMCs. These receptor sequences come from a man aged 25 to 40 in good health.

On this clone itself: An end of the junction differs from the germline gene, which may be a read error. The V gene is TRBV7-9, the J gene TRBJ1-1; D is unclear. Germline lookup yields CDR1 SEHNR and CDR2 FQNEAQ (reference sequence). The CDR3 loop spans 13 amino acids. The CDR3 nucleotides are TGTTCCAGCCCCGGCAGGCCAAACACTGAAGCTTTCTTT. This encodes CSSPGRPNTEAFF.

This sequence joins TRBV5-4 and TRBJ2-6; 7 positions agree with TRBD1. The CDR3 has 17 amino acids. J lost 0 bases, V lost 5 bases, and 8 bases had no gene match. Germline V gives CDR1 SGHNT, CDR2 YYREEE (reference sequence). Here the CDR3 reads CASRPPGQSSGANVLTF. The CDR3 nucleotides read TGTGCCAGCAGACCTCCGGGACAGAGCTCTGGGGCCAACGTCCTGACTTTC.

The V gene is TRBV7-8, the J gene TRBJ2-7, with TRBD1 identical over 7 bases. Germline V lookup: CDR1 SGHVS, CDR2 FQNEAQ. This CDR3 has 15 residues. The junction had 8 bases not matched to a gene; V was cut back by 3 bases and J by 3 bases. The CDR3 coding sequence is TGTGCCAGCAGCTTTGCGACAGGGCTTCACTACGAGCAGTACTTC. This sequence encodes CASSFATGLHYEQYF.

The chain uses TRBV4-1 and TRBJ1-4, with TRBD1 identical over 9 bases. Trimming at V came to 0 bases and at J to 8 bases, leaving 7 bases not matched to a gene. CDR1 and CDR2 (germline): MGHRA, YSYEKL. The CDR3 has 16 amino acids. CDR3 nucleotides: TGCGCCAGCAGCCAAGAACAGGGACAGGGAGGGGAAAAACTGTTTTTT. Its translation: CASSQEQGQGGEKLFF.

CDR3 bases: TGTGCCAGCAGTCAAGGAGCGGGAAATGAGCAGTTCTTC. It specifies CASSQGAGNEQFF. The V call is TRBV9, the J call TRBJ2-1; 7 bases line up with TRBD2. Germline assignment: CDR1 SGDLS and CDR2 YYNGEE. V shed 5 bases, J shed 7 bases, and the junction held 6 bases outside the gene matches. The CDR3 spans 13 residues.

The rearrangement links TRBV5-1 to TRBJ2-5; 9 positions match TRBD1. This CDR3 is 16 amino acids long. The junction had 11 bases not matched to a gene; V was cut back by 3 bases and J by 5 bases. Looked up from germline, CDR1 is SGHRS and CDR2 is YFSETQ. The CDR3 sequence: CASSSVGQGSWETQYF. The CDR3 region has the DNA TGCGCCAGCAGCTCCGTGGGACAGGGATCTTGGGAGACCCAGTACTTC.

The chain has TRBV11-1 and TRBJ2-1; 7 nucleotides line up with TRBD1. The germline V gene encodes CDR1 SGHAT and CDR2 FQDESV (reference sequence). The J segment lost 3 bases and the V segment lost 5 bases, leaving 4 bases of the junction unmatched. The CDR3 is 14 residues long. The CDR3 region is CASSPRGNYNEQFF. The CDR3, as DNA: TGTGCCAGCAGCCCCAGGGGGAACTACAATGAGCAGTTCTTC.

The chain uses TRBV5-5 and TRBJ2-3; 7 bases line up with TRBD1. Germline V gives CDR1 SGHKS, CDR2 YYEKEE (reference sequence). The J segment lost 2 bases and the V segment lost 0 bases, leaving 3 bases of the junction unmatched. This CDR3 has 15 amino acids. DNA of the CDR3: TGTGCCAGCAGCTTGGGCCAGGGGGACACAGATACGCAGTATTTT. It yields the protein CASSLGQGDTDTQYF.

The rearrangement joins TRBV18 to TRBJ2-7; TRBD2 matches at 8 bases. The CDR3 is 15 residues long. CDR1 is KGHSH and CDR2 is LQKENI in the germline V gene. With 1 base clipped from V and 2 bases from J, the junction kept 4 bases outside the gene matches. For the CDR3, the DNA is TGTGCCAGCTCACCACGGACTAGCAGAGCCTACGAGCAGTACTTC. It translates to CASSPRTSRAYEQYF.

The CDR3 coding sequence is TGTGCCAGCTCTCCGTCGGGGGATTCACCCCTCCACTTT. This codes for CASSPSGDSPLHF. The chain has TRBV18 and TRBJ1-6; tentative D call: TRBD1 (5 bases). V was cut by 6 bases and J by 8 bases, with 11 bases left in between. Germline CDR1 is KGHSH and CDR2 is LQKENI. This CDR3 region has 13 residues. The whole variable domain, remainder taken from reference TRBV18 and TRBJ1-6, is NAGVMQNPRHLVRRRGQEARLRCSPMKGHSHVYWYRQLPEEGLKFMVYLQKENIIDESGMPKERFSAEFPKEGPSILRIQQVVRGDSAAYFCASSPSGDSPLHFGNGTRLTVT.

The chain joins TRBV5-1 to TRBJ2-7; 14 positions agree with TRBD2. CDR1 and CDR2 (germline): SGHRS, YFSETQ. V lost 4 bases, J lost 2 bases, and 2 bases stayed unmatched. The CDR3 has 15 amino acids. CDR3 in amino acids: CASSQGLAGAYEQYF. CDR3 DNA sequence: TGCGCCAGCAGCCAGGGACTAGCGGGAGCCTACGAGCAGTACTTC.

Written as DNA, the CDR3 is TGTGCCAGCAGCCGAGGCACTGAAGCTTTCTTT. This codes for CASSRGTEAFF. V gene TRBV4-2 combines with J gene TRBJ1-1, with D unclear. Germline CDR1 LGHNA, CDR2 YNFKEQ. The CDR3 has 11 amino acids. The V and J ends lost 4 bases and 4 bases respectively, with 4 bases between them.

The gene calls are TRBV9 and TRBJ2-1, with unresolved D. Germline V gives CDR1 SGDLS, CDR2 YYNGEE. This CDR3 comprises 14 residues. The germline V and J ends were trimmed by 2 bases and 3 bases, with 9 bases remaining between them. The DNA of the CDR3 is TGTGCCAGCAGCGTCCTCCAGGACTACAATGAGCAGTTCTTC. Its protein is CASSVLQDYNEQFF.

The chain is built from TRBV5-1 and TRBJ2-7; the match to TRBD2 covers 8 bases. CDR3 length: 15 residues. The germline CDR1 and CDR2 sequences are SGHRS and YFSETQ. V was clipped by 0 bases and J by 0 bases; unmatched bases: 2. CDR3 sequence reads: CASSLGSGSSYEQYF. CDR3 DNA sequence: TGCGCCAGCAGCTTGGGCAGCGGGAGCTCCTACGAGCAGTACTTC.

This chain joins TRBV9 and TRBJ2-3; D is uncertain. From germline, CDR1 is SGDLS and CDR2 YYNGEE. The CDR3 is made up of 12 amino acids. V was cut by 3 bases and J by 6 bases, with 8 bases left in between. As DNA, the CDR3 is TGTGCCAGCAGCGCCCTATACGATACGCAGTATTTT. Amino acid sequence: CASSALYDTQYF.